This entry lists 21 T cell receptor beta chains sequenced from one sample in a study of early T cells in non-severe SARS-CoV-2 infection. TCRdb passed the 5' RACE reads through MiXCR, listing each CDR3 protein once. The sample carries 100,000 to 120,000 distinct CDR3 sequences, over 10% recorded once. Sample: whole blood. These TCRs come from an adult who was a healthcare worker with PCR-confirmed SARS-CoV-2 infection or an uninfected control (not recorded which).

The chain combines TRBV20-1 with TRBJ1-5, with D maybe TRBD1 (5 bases). V shed 6 bases and J shed 1 base, with 7 bases lying between them. Germline-derived CDR1 and CDR2 are DFQATT and SNEGSKA (reference sequence). This CDR3 has 12 amino acids. The CDR3 nucleotides read TGCAGTGCCAGACAGAGCAATCAGCCCCAGCATTTT. Translation: CSARQSNQPQHF.

This clonotype was recorded many times. This chain uses TRBV7-9 with TRBJ1-5; D remains ambiguous. Trimming cost V 1 base and J 2 bases, with 3 bases left between them. Germline V lookup: CDR1 SEHNR, CDR2 FQNEAQ (reference sequence). The CDR3 has 13 residues. The CDR3 loop is CASSLVGNQPQHF. CDR3 in DNA: TGTGCCAGCAGCTTAGTTGGCAATCAGCCCCAGCATTTT.

This clonotype was detected a few times. V and J are TRBV19 and TRBJ1-2; D may be TRBD1 (6 bases). This CDR3 is 14 amino acids long. V lost 3 bases and J 4 bases, leaving 12 bases between the germline ends. The germline V gene encodes CDR1 LNHDA and CDR2 SQIVND (reference sequence). CDR3 sequence: CASSIEDSSYGYTF. The CDR3 DNA reads as TGTGCCAGTAGTATCGAGGACAGTTCCTATGGCTACACCTTC.

The chain employs TRBV6-1 and TRBJ1-1; D may be TRBD1 (6 bases). CDR3 size: 14 residues. The V gene's germline CDR1 is MNHNS and CDR2 SASEGT. Trimming removed 8 bases from V and 1 base from J, with 14 bases in between. The CDR3 bases are TGTGCCAGCTGTCGGAGGGGGGGGAACACTGAAGCTTTCTTT. Protein product: CASCRRGGNTEAFF.

This clonotype was counted many times. This sequence joins TRBV5-5 and TRBJ2-2; D not certain. The CDR3 has 11 amino acids. Germline V CDR1 and CDR2: SGHKS, YYEKEE (reference sequence). V lost 5 bases, J lost 8 bases, and 7 bases lay in between. The CDR3 nucleotides read TGTGCCAGCAGTCCACCGGGGGAGCTGTTTTTT. Translated, it gives CASSPPGELFF.

CDR3 protein: CATSPGANVLTF. The CDR3 DNA sequence: TGTGCCACCTCTCCCGGGGCCAACGTCCTGACTTTC. This chain uses TRBV28 with TRBJ2-6, with D uncertain. V was shortened by 10 bases and J by 4 bases, with 8 bases between the two germline ends. CDR1 and CDR2 (germline): MDHEN, SYDVKM. The CDR3 runs to 12 residues.

Only a few counts were recorded for this clonotype. The rearrangement joins TRBV18 to TRBJ2-2; a possible D gene is TRBD1 (5 bases). V was pared by 2 bases and J by 3 bases, with 7 bases between. CDR1 is KGHSH, CDR2 LQKENI, per germline. This CDR3 has 14 residues. Here the CDR3 reads CASSPSRDTGELFF. For the CDR3, the DNA is TGTGCCAGCTCACCAAGCAGGGACACCGGGGAGCTGTTTTTT.

This clonotype came up many times. The rearrangement uses TRBV12-5 and TRBJ1-4; 9 bases are shared with TRBD1. This CDR3 has 16 amino acids. The germline gives CDR1 LGHNT, CDR2 FRNRAP. J gave up 8 bases and V 0 bases, and 7 bases lay outside the gene matches. The CDR3 DNA follows: TGTGCTAGTGGTTTGGTAAGGGGACAGGGAAGCGAAAAACTGTTTTTT. Translated: CASGLVRGQGSEKLFF.

The chain employs TRBV18 and TRBJ1-5; tentative D call: TRBD1 (5 bases). CDR1 is KGHSH and CDR2 is LQKENI in the germline V gene. Trimming cost V 3 bases and J 3 bases, with 9 bases left between them. This CDR3 comprises 14 residues. CDR3 in amino acids: CASSPGTDNQPQHF. As DNA, the CDR3 is TGTGCCAGCTCACCGGGGACGGACAATCAGCCCCAGCATTTT.

In its sample, this clonotype was seen a few times. V is TRBV10-3 and J is TRBJ2-1; D gene ambiguous. The CDR3 sequence is 15 residues long. Trimming took 8 bases from V and 0 from J, leaving 14 bases between them. The germline gives CDR1 ENHRY, CDR2 SYGVKD. CDR3 protein: CAISERKSSYNEQFF. The CDR3 DNA follows: TGTGCCATCTCCGAGAGAAAGAGCTCCTACAATGAGCAGTTCTTC.

The CDR3 sequence: CASSSTGTTEAFF. The CDR3 DNA reads as TGTGCCAGCAGCTCGACAGGGACCACTGAAGCTTTCTTT. The V and J genes are TRBV7-9 and TRBJ1-1, with 7 bases fitting TRBD1. J lost 4 bases, V lost 4 bases, and 3 bases had no gene match. Germline V lookup: CDR1 SEHNR, CDR2 FQNEAQ (reference sequence). The CDR3 length is 13 residues.

The J gene is TRBJ1-1, the V gene TRBV10-3; D call uncertain. CDR3 size: 13 residues. The germline CDR1 and CDR2 sequences are ENHRY and SYGVKD. Trimming stripped 9 bases from V and 6 bases from J, with 17 bases between. This chain's CDR3 is CAIRKAVGSEAFF. CDR3 sequence (DNA): TGTGCCATACGGAAGGCCGTCGGTTCTGAAGCTTTCTTT.

For the CDR3, the DNA is TGTGCCAGCAGCCCCCCGAGGCAGCCCCTCGGGAATGAGCAGTTCTTC. Amino acids: CASSPPRQPLGNEQFF. V and J are TRBV3-1 and TRBJ2-1; D is undetermined. Germline values: CDR1 LGHDT, CDR2 YNNKEL (reference sequence). The V and J ends lost 4 bases and 7 bases respectively, with 20 bases between them. This CDR3 is built from 16 residues.

On this clonotype: A much bigger clone sits one base away, suggesting this may be a read error. V and J are TRBV20-1 and TRBJ2-3, with 7 nucleotides matching TRBD2. CDR1 and CDR2 (germline): DFQATT, SNEGSKA (reference sequence). CDR3 length: 15 amino acids. CDR3 DNA sequence: TGCAGTGCCTCACGGCTAGCGACTAGCACAGATACGCAGTGTTTT. This translates into CSASRLATSTDTQCF.

This clonotype showed up many times. The chain carries TRBV7-2 and TRBJ2-5, with D unclear. The CDR3 covers 13 residues. V was cut by 4 bases and J by 6 bases, with 12 bases left in between. Germline values: CDR1 SGHTA, CDR2 FQGNSA. CDR3 sequence reads: CASSSSRIQTQYF. As DNA, the CDR3 is TGTGCCAGCAGCTCTTCTAGGATACAGACCCAGTACTTC. Based on the CDR3 plus reference TRBV7-2 and TRBJ2-5, the full variable domain is GAGVSQSPSNKVTEKGKDVELRCDPISGHTALYWYRQSLGQGLEFLIYFQGNSAPDKSGLPSDRFSAERTGGSVSTLTIQRTQQEDSAVYLCASSSSRIQTQYFGPGTRLLVL.

Concerning this clonotype: A much larger clone is a single base away; this may be a read error. The V and J genes are TRBV30 and TRBJ1-2; D gene uncertain. This CDR3 has 14 residues. CDR1 is GTSNPN, CDR2 SVGIG, per germline (reference sequence). The CDR3 bases are TGTGCCTGGAGAAACGTCTCTCCTAACTATAGCTACACCTTC. Translation gives CAWRNVSPNYSYTF.

This clonotype has a count of ten or more. The gene calls are TRBV15 and TRBJ1-5; D not resolved. Germline V gives CDR1 LNHNV, CDR2 YYDKDF (reference sequence). Trimming cost V 4 bases and J 2 bases, with 12 bases left between them. The CDR3 totals 15 residues. CDR3: CATSIGGRGNQPQHF. CDR3 in DNA: TGTGCCACCAGCATTGGTGGCCGGGGCAATCAGCCCCAGCATTTT.

This clonotype was seen a few times. The V call is TRBV30, the J call TRBJ1-2; the D gene is possibly TRBD1 (5 bases). CDR3 length: 14 residues. Trimming took off 2 bases at V and 4 bases at J, with 14 bases between the two ends. The germline V gene has CDR1 GTSNPN and CDR2 SVGIG (reference sequence). Written as DNA, the CDR3 is TGTGCCTGGAGTAGGCCGGGGGGTCCCTATGGCTACACCTTC. Protein: CAWSRPGGPYGYTF.

At least ten counts were recorded for this clonotype. The rearrangement joins TRBV11-2 to TRBJ1-1; D unclear. The germline V and J ends were trimmed by 5 bases and 8 bases, with 9 bases remaining between them. CDR3 length equals 11 residues. Germline V gives CDR1 SGHAT, CDR2 FQNNGV. CDR3 loop: CASSLRLEAFF. The CDR3 DNA reads as TGTGCCAGCAGCCTTCGACTAGAAGCTTTCTTT.

The J gene is TRBJ2-1, the V gene TRBV3-2; the DNA was not used to check the table's D call, TRBD2. TRBV3-2 is a pseudogene segment. There are 20 residues in the CDR3. The CDR3 loop reads CASSPLSSGSPTSSYNEQFF. DNA for the CDR3: TGTGCCAGCAGCCCTCTTTCTAGCGGGAGTCCTACCAGTTCCTACAATGAGCAGTTCTTC.

The chain joins TRBV7-9 to TRBJ1-1; D is unresolved. The CDR3 is 15 residues long. The ends were cut back, 9 bases at V and 2 bases at J, with 19 bases in the middle. Germline loops: CDR1 SEHNR, CDR2 FQNEAQ (reference sequence). The CDR3 loop reads CARTVERRVNTEAFF. As DNA, the CDR3 is TGTGCCAGAACGGTGGAACGGCGTGTTAACACTGAAGCTTTCTTT.